This T cell receptor beta chain was identified during a study of T cell repertoires in ileal Crohn's disease (dated by TCRdb to about 2019). For the wider study: At the time of surgery, about a third of patients were active smokers, and the median duration of disease was 7.9 years. Every patient underwent surgery because of a complication, which was stricturing disease in around 61% of cases and penetrating disease in about 39%. TCR repertoire analysis was done in a few dozen Crohn's disease patients from a prospective multicentre cohort. Running in parallel with the study was a multicentre cohort set up to find predictors of early endoscopic recurrence following ileocolonic resection. The M6 samples were biopsies of the neoterminal ileum collected during postoperative colonoscopy. A Rutgeerts score higher than i0 was the definition used for endoscopic postoperative recurrence. About half of the patients received postoperative therapy: 11 received thiopurines and 15 to 20 received anti-TNF agents. A total of around 170 mucosal samples from around 60 patients were sequenced, collected from several sites on the surgical specimen as well as at postoperative endoscopy.

This specimen's time point label, per the study, means: neoterminal ileum biopsy at postoperative endoscopy, about 6 months after surgery. Adults with ileal or ileocolonic Crohn's disease and an indication for ileocolonic resection were eligible for inclusion. Whole ileal mucosal biopsies were stored frozen at -80°C before DNA extraction. A TRizol-based method was used to extract genomic DNA from the frozen whole biopsies, and the DNA was quantified with a NanoDrop 2000 spectrophotometer. About this clone: Its antigen is still unknown. There are no base qualities to consult, and no much larger clone falls within one base.

Unmatched junction bases come to 25, with V trimmed by 10 bases and J by 11 bases. Reading the germline V gene gives CDR1 SGHTA and CDR2 FQGNSA. There are 16 amino acids in the CDR3, from cysteine to phenylalanine inclusive. The CDR3 DNA has 48 bases and is translated from base 1. What the work shows at the level of the full study, not this receptor alone: Only a subgroup of patients, of unstated size, had their mucosal CD4 and CD8 T cells sorted and sequenced. Within the first year after surgery, the timing of postoperative endoscopy varied, and the median delay was roughly 6.9 months. More high-frequency clones were carried by sorted CD8 T cells than by CD4 T cells, suggesting that mucosal expansions were mainly CD8. Compared with non-smokers, patients who were active smokers at surgery showed a significantly higher proportion of clonal expansions (roughly 26% vs 20%, p=0.02). Higher high-frequency clone percentages at surgery were associated with endoscopic recurrence; all patients with clonality above 26.8% (18/57) had recurrence.

About 500 nanograms of biopsy DNA per sample were submitted for commercial TCRB immunosequencing. Adaptive Biotechnology amplified the CDR3 regions from genomic DNA with a two-step multiplex PCR designed to control amplification bias. The first PCR used primers for every V and J gene segment; the second PCR added barcodes and Illumina adapters. CDR3 libraries were sequenced on an Illumina instrument. The original methods were these. Analysis combined the vendor-provided pipelines with custom analysis of raw data in R/Bioconductor under R version 3.3.0. Clonality, which ranges from 0 to 1, was calculated as the inverse of the normalised Shannon entropy across all productive clones. High-frequency clones were defined as the repertoire share of the top 100 clones, retaining only clones passing a 95% confidence test. The Simpson index measured repertoire diversity, and the Morisita-Horn index measured overlap between samples. TCRdb took over this immuneACCESS table, retaining in-frame rearrangements with V and J assigned. Such tables are incomplete; in checked studies, under half of the missing clones stem from an unresolved V gene, and the remainder is unexplained. V and J calls and clone size follow that table, whereas D and trimming were derived from the DNA. This sample gives 700 to 850 clones in total; roughly 96% of them show up just once. The top ten hold less than 4.5% of the sample.

The sequence was collected from an adult with Crohn's disease. The chain couples TRBV7-2 to TRBJ1-2; the central 7 bases match TRBD1. Specimen: ileal tissue. CDR3 reads: CATSFPPGQRPFRYTF. The sequenced DNA is TGTGCCACCTCATTTCCTCCGGGACAGAGGCCTTTTCGGTACACCTTC.